This passage covers 18 T cell receptor beta chains from one sample sequenced in a study of regulatory T cells in long-lasting Graves disease. Time point in this sample: persistent/refractory GD, antithyroid drugs over 5 years with positive TRAb. The TCR library was made from RNA extracted from PBMCs. Arm-PCR of CDR3 regions and iRepertoire HTBI primers were used to build TCR beta libraries. Each CDR3 protein is one row after TCRdb ran MiXCR on the multiplex PCR reads. The top ten clones hold over 7.5% of a sample with around 500,000 distinct CDR3 sequences, less than 25% of them seen once. Sample: peripheral blood mononuclear cells (PBMCs), taken when the disease was refractory, from a patient treated with antithyroid drugs. The receptors shown here come from a female donor with Graves disease.

Ten or more counts support this clonotype. The V gene is TRBV6-5, the J gene TRBJ2-7, with a weak D call TRBD2 (5 bases). V lost 2 bases, J lost 4 bases, and 15 bases lay in between. Germline CDR1 is MNHEY and CDR2 is SVGAGI. The CDR3 consists of 15 residues. The CDR3 region is CASSYIARGGYEQYF. The CDR3 region has the DNA TGTGCCAGCAGTTACATCGCGCGTGGAGGATACGAGCAGTACTTC.

This clonotype was counted ten times or more. This chain links TRBV12-3 or TRBV12-4 with TRBJ1-5; a possible D gene is TRBD1 (6 bases). V lost 6 bases, J lost 6 bases, and 15 bases lay in between. The CDR3 is 14 residues long. CDR3 amino acids: CASSPYREGQPQHF. The CDR3 nucleotides are TGTGCCAGCAGCCCTTACAGGGAGGGTCAGCCCCAGCATTTT.

V and J are TRBV3-1 and TRBJ2-1; 10 bases map to TRBD2. Trimming took 6 bases from V and 7 from J; bases not matched to a gene: 12. The CDR3 covers 16 residues. Germline V gene data show CDR1 as LGHDT and CDR2 as YNNKEL (reference sequence). The chain's CDR3 is CASSPIAGGLGNEQFF. The DNA for the CDR3 is TGTGCCAGCAGTCCCATAGCGGGAGGTCTTGGGAATGAGCAGTTCTTC.

Many counts were recorded for this clonotype. The rearrangement links TRBV29-1 to TRBJ2-2; no clear D gene. The CDR3 consists of 11 residues. Germline-derived CDR1 and CDR2 are SQVTM and ANQGSEA. V lost 5 bases and J 10 bases, leaving 11 bases between the germline ends. The CDR3 DNA reads as TGCAGCGTTTTACACTTACAGGAGCTGTTTTTT. As protein: CSVLHLQELFF.

This clonotype was counted many times. The rearrangement joins TRBV11-1 to TRBJ1-6; no firm D call. CDR1 and CDR2 (germline): SGHAT, FQDESV (reference sequence). This CDR3 has 15 amino acids. The V end lost 2 bases, the J end lost 5 bases, and 10 bases lay between the germline ends. Here the CDR3 DNA reads TGTGCCAGCAGCTTATCGCTGAATGATAATTCACCCCTCCACTTT. Translating gives CASSLSLNDNSPLHF.

This clonotype has a count of ten or more. The rearrangement links TRBV7-2 to TRBJ1-2; no clear D gene. The CDR3 has 12 amino acids. Germline assignment: CDR1 SGHTA and CDR2 FQGNSA. Deletions cut 5 bases from V and 2 bases from J, with 6 bases between. As DNA, the CDR3 is TGTGCCAGCAGCCCGAGCAACTATGGCTACACCTTC. It specifies CASSPSNYGYTF. The whole variable domain, remainder taken from reference TRBV7-2 and TRBJ1-2, is GAGVSQSPSNKVTEKGKDVELRCDPISGHTALYWYRQSLGQGLEFLIYFQGNSAPDKSGLPSDRFSAERTGGSVSTLTIQRTQQEDSAVYLCASSPSNYGYTFGSGTRLTVV.

CDR3 nucleotide sequence: TGTGCCATCAGTTCCCGTCCAGACAAATTAGAAAACACCATATATTTT. Residues: CAISSRPDKLENTIYF. The chain employs TRBV10-3 and TRBJ1-3; D remains unclear. The CDR3 loop spans 16 amino acids. V lost 5 bases and J lost 6, with 20 bases in between. Germline CDR1 is ENHRY and CDR2 is SYGVKD.

The chain recombines TRBV3-1 with TRBJ2-2; 11 bases align to TRBD2. The CDR3 runs to 16 residues. After removal of 0 bases from V and 6 bases from J, the junction contained 3 bases not matched to a gene. In germline, CDR1 is LGHDT, CDR2 YNNKEL (reference sequence). Written as DNA, the CDR3 is TGTGCCAGCAGCCAAGAAGGTAGCGGGAGGGCCGGGGAGCTGTTTTTT. Translated, it gives CASSQEGSGRAGELFF.

There are a few counts of this clonotype. This chain connects TRBV4-3 to TRBJ1-2, with a possible D match to TRBD1 (5 bases). V was clipped by 0 bases and J by 4 bases, with 12 bases between them. The CDR3 is 15 amino acids. CDR1 and CDR2 from the germline V gene are LGHNA and YSLEER. The DNA of the CDR3 is TGCGCCAGCAGCCAAGACCACGGGACTGTCTATGGCTACACCTTC. Translation gives CASSQDHGTVYGYTF.

The chain links TRBV4-1 to TRBJ2-7; 7 bases align to TRBD1. With 4 bases clipped from V and 5 bases from J, the junction kept 11 bases outside the gene matches. The CDR3 runs 15 residues. CDR1 is MGHRA and CDR2 is YSYEKL in the germline V gene. CDR3 sequence (DNA): TGCGCCAGCAGCCTAACAAGACAGGGTCTCGACGAGCAGTACTTC. This sequence encodes CASSLTRQGLDEQYF.

Only one count was recorded for this clonotype. With a much larger clone just one base away, this may be a read error. The chain couples TRBV5-5 to TRBJ1-2, with 8 bases lining up with TRBD1. CDR1 and CDR2 from the germline V gene are SGHKS and YYEKEE (reference sequence). V lost 6 bases to trimming and J lost 7 bases; unmatched junction nucleotides: 17. The CDR3 is 16 residues long. CDR3: CASNRKAMGQEGGYTF. The CDR3 bases are TGTGCCAGCAACCGGAAAGCTATGGGACAGGAGGGTGGCTACACCTTC.

CDR3 in DNA: TGTGCCAGCAGTTACCCCAGCCCTAGCGACCAAGAGACCCAGTACTTC. Translation: CASSYPSPSDQETQYF. J is TRBJ2-5 and V is TRBV6-5; TRBD2 might be the D (6 bases). V lost 2 bases, J lost 0 bases, and 13 bases lay in between. The germline CDR1 and CDR2 sequences are MNHEY and SVGAGI. This CDR3 region has 16 residues.

This clonotype was seen repeatedly, ten times or more. CDR3 protein: CASSENRDWKETQYF. The CDR3 nucleotides are TGTGCCAGCAGTGAAAACAGGGACTGGAAAGAGACCCAGTACTTC. V and J are TRBV2 and TRBJ2-5; either TRBD1 or TRBD2 may supply D (6 bases each). The germline V and J ends were trimmed by 2 bases and 3 bases, with 13 bases remaining between them. Germline V CDR1 and CDR2: SNHLY, FYNNEI. This CDR3 region has 15 residues.

The V call is TRBV5-1, the J call TRBJ2-1; perhaps TRBD2 as D (5 bases). The ends were cut back, 2 bases at V and 4 bases at J, with 7 bases in the middle. Germline lookup yields CDR1 SGHRS and CDR2 YFSETQ. CDR3 length: 13 residues. CDR3 loop: CASSFRDYNEQFF. The CDR3 nucleotides read TGCGCCAGCAGCTTCCGGGATTACAATGAGCAGTTCTTC.

Concerning this clonotype itself: The junction departs from germline at one end; a sequencing error may be responsible. DNA of the CDR3: TGTGTCAGCAGTTACTCGGGGCCGGCACGAGCCGGCACTGAAGCTTTCTTT. Protein: CVSSYSGPARAGTEAFF. The J gene is TRBJ1-1, the V gene TRBV6-5; D perhaps matches TRBD1 (5 bases). CDR1 and CDR2 (germline): MNHEY, SVGAGI. This CDR3 region has 17 residues.

The chain is built from TRBV28 and TRBJ1-3; 8 bases match TRBD1. After removal of 6 bases from V and 0 bases from J, the junction contained 4 bases not matched to a gene. The germline V gene encodes CDR1 MDHEN and CDR2 SYDVKM. The CDR3 length is 15 residues. The CDR3 coding sequence is TGTGCCAGCAGGACAGGGGCCCTCTCTGGAAACACCATATATTTT. Residues: CASRTGALSGNTIYF.

The chain has TRBV30 and TRBJ2-2; D might be TRBD2 (7 bases). The CDR3 totals 15 residues. Trimming cost V 3 bases and J 1 base, with 12 bases left between them. Germline-derived CDR1 and CDR2 are GTSNPN and SVGIG (reference sequence). The CDR3 nucleotides are TGTGCCTGGAGGGGGGGGCGGGAGAACACCGGGGAGCTGTTTTTT. Translation gives CAWRGGRENTGELFF.

The rearrangement links TRBV7-3 to TRBJ2-3, with D unclear. V lost 6 bases and J 11 bases, leaving 18 bases between the germline ends. CDR1 is SGHTA and CDR2 is FQGTGA in the germline V gene. There are 13 residues in the CDR3. The CDR3 DNA reads TGTGCCAGCAGTTCCGTACCCCTGTCGAGGCAGTATTTT. Translation: CASSSVPLSRQYF. Drawing the rest from reference TRBV7-3 and TRBJ2-3, the complete variable domain is GAGVSQTPSNKVTEKGKYVELRCDPISGHTALYWYRQSLGQGPEFLIYFQGTGAADDSGLPNDRFFAVRPEGSVSTLKIQRTERGDSAVYLCASSSVPLSRQYFGPGTRLTVL.